One sample yielded the 21 T cell receptor beta chains listed below, sequenced in a study of fetal regulatory T cell absence and autoimmunity. TCRdb's table, derived via immunoSEQ multiplex PCR, lists solely in-frame clones and lacks some. This repertoire shows tens of thousands of clones, around 83% found once; its top ten account for 0.35% to 0.45%. Sequencing was carried out using cord blood. These receptors all stem from a newborn boy with IPEX syndrome.

The chain couples TRBV10-1 to TRBJ1-1; tentatively, D is TRBD1 (6 bases). Looked up from germline, CDR1 is WNHNN and CDR2 is SYGVQD (reference sequence). The ends were cut back, 2 bases at V and 0 bases at J, with 13 bases in the middle. CDR3 length equals 16 residues. The CDR3 DNA reads TGCGCCAGCAGTGAGGGACAGCCCATTATGAACACTGAAGCTTTCTTT. Its translation: CASSEGQPIMNTEAFF.

This chain joins TRBV2 and TRBJ2-2; 8 bases map to TRBD1. The CDR3 runs to 15 residues. Trimming removed 5 bases from V and 2 bases from J; junction bases left unmatched: 4. The V gene's germline CDR1 is SNHLY and CDR2 FYNNEI. The CDR3: CASSPGTGNTGELFF. Written as DNA, the CDR3 is TGTGCCAGCAGTCCCGGGACAGGAAACACCGGGGAGCTGTTTTTT.

V gene TRBV5-1 combines with J gene TRBJ2-1, with 10 bases aligning to TRBD1. Unmatched junction bases numbered 10, after V lost 4 bases and J lost 3 bases. CDR1 SGHRS and CDR2 YFSETQ come from the germline V gene. The CDR3 has 17 residues. CDR3 loop: CASSPWSDRGGYNEQFF. The CDR3 coding sequence is TGCGCCAGCAGCCCGTGGTCGGACAGGGGGGGCTACAATGAGCAGTTCTTC.

The chain carries TRBV4-3 and TRBJ1-1; D gene ambiguous. The germline V gene has CDR1 LGHNA and CDR2 YSLEER. There are 13 residues in the CDR3. V lost 6 bases and J lost 0, with 8 bases in between. The CDR3 region is CASRSTVNTEAFF. In DNA form, the CDR3 reads TGCGCCAGCAGATCCACAGTGAACACTGAAGCTTTCTTT.

The chain uses TRBV6-6 and TRBJ1-2, with TRBD1 matching over 7 bases. V was clipped by 0 bases and J by 2 bases; unmatched bases: 0. The germline V gene has CDR1 MNHNY and CDR2 SVGAGI (reference sequence). This CDR3 region has 14 residues. This CDR3 is CASSYSTGNYGYTF. CDR3 coding DNA: TGTGCCAGCAGTTACTCGACAGGGAACTATGGCTACACCTTC.

The chain has TRBV9 and TRBJ2-7; maybe TRBD1 (6 bases). CDR3 size: 14 residues. The V end was cut by 0 bases, the J end by 4 bases, with 11 bases between. The V gene's germline CDR1 is SGDLS and CDR2 YYNGEE. The CDR3 DNA reads as TGTGCCAGCAGCGTAGACAGGGCGGATTACGAGCAGTACTTC. This sequence encodes CASSVDRADYEQYF.

The chain employs TRBV19 and TRBJ1-1; possible D gene TRBD1, 6 bases. CDR3 length: 14 residues. Germline CDR1 is LNHDA and CDR2 is SQIVND (reference sequence). Deletions cut 6 bases from V and 1 base from J, with 12 bases between. The CDR3 loop is CASSTATGNTEAFF. The CDR3, as DNA: TGTGCCAGTAGCACCGCGACAGGGAACACTGAAGCTTTCTTT. The full variable domain, in which reference TRBV19 and TRBJ1-1 provide the parts outside the CDR3, is DGGITQSPKYLFRKEGQNVTLSCEQNLNHDAMYWYRQDPGQGLRLIYYSQIVNDFQKGDIAEGYSVSREKKESFPLTVTSAQKNPTAFYLCASSTATGNTEAFFGQGTRLTVV.

The chain combines TRBV5-8 with TRBJ2-4; 10 bases fit TRBD1. Germline CDR1 and CDR2: SGHTS and YDEGEE. The ends lost 2 bases at V and 7 bases at J; junction bases unmatched: 9. CDR3 size: 16 residues. The CDR3 sequence: CASSFRTGGRSNIQYF. The CDR3 nucleotides read TGTGCCAGCAGCTTCCGGACAGGGGGGCGGAGTAACATTCAGTACTTC.

The chain links TRBV19 to TRBJ1-1; 7 bases match TRBD1. Germline assignment: CDR1 LNHDA and CDR2 SQIVND (reference sequence). The trim removed 1 base at V and 0 bases at J, leaving 5 bases unmatched. The CDR3 loop spans 16 amino acids. The CDR3 loop is CASSIVAGGMNTEAFF. The CDR3 DNA reads as TGTGCCAGTAGTATAGTGGCAGGGGGAATGAACACTGAAGCTTTCTTT.

The chain combines TRBV29-1 with TRBJ2-2, with D possibly TRBD2 on 6 matching bases. V lost 1 base and J lost 1, with 13 bases in between. In germline, CDR1 is SQVTM, CDR2 ANQGSEA. This CDR3 is 16 amino acids long. CDR3 coding DNA: TGCAGCGTTGAAGGGACGGAGGGGCAGAACACCGGGGAGCTGTTTTTT. Its translation: CSVEGTEGQNTGELFF.

The genes are TRBV7-9 and TRBJ2-7, with 8 bases aligning to TRBD1. V shed 3 bases, J shed 4 bases, and the junction held 5 bases outside the gene matches. Germline CDR1 reads SEHNR; CDR2 reads FQNEAQ (reference sequence). CDR3 size: 14 residues. The CDR3 nucleotides read TGTGCCAGCAGCTTTGCAGGGGGCGCGTACGAGCAGTACTTC. This translates into CASSFAGGAYEQYF.

The CDR3 DNA reads TGTGCCAGTAGTATAGAAAGGAGGGAAACAGCTTTCTTT. As protein: CASSIERRETAFF. This chain uses TRBV19 with TRBJ1-1; D is unclear. The V and J ends lost 0 bases and 10 bases respectively, with 12 bases between them. Germline loops: CDR1 LNHDA, CDR2 SQIVND (reference sequence). CDR3 length: 13 amino acids.

The genes are TRBV6-1 and TRBJ1-2; perhaps TRBD1 as D (6 bases). This CDR3 is 14 amino acids long. Trimming stripped 6 bases from V and 2 bases from J, with 13 bases between. Germline V gene data show CDR1 as MNHNS and CDR2 as SASEGT. CDR3 nucleotides: TGTGCCAGCAGCAAAAATACAGGGAACTATGGCTACACCTTC. Protein sequence: CASSKNTGNYGYTF.

The gene calls are TRBV5-1 and TRBJ2-1; unclear D gene. CDR3 length: 13 residues. Germline assignment: CDR1 SGHRS and CDR2 YFSETQ. The V end lost 4 bases, the J end lost 3 bases, and 8 bases lay between the germline ends. This CDR3 reads CASSAPRYNEQFF. The CDR3, as DNA: TGCGCCAGCAGCGCTCCGCGCTACAATGAGCAGTTCTTC.

The V gene is TRBV5-6, the J gene TRBJ1-6; 7 positions match TRBD1. J gave up 2 bases and V 4 bases, and 6 bases lay outside the gene matches. CDR1 and CDR2 (germline): SGHDT, YYEEEE. The CDR3 consists of 16 residues. CDR3 sequence (DNA): TGTGCCAGCAGCGCGACAGGGTCCGCCTATAATTCACCCCTCCACTTT. Its translation is CASSATGSAYNSPLHF.

The genes are TRBV30 and TRBJ1-1; the match to TRBD1 covers 7 bases. The CDR3 runs 15 residues. Germline loops: CDR1 GTSNPN, CDR2 SVGIG (reference sequence). The V gene end was trimmed by 6 bases and the J gene end by 9 bases; junction bases not matched to a gene: 19. CDR3 loop: CACNPFRGEVNQAFF. CDR3 nucleotide sequence: TGTGCCTGCAACCCCTTCAGGGGGGAGGTGAACCAAGCTTTCTTT.

This chain connects TRBV10-3 to TRBJ1-1; a weak D match, TRBD1 (5 bases). This CDR3 has 16 amino acids. CDR1 is ENHRY, CDR2 SYGVKD, per germline. Trimming removed 6 bases from V and 0 bases from J, with 17 bases in between. CDR3 DNA: TGTGCCATCAGCGGAGTGACGGGACCTATGAACACTGAAGCTTTCTTT. Protein: CAISGVTGPMNTEAFF.

The chain has TRBV27 and TRBJ1-5; D call uncertain. Germline-derived CDR1 and CDR2 are MNHEY and SMNVEV (reference sequence). Trimming pared 3 bases from V and 0 bases from J, leaving 6 bases between. The CDR3 totals 14 residues. CDR3 nucleotides: TGTGCCAGCAGTTTGACATATAGCAATCAGCCCCAGCATTTT. Encoded protein: CASSLTYSNQPQHF.

V gene TRBV11-3 combines with J gene TRBJ2-2; either TRBD1 or TRBD2 may fit D (5 bases each). The germline gives CDR1 SGHNT, CDR2 YENEEA. Trimming pared 9 bases from V and 0 bases from J, leaving 14 bases between. This CDR3 spans 15 amino acids. In DNA form, the CDR3 reads TGTGCCAGAGACCGGGACCCATCGAACACCGGGGAGCTGTTTTTT. Amino acid sequence: CARDRDPSNTGELFF.

The J gene is TRBJ1-4, the V gene TRBV7-2, with 8 bases matching TRBD1. The V and J ends lost 4 bases and 4 bases, in that order; junction bases with no gene match: 11. Looked up from germline, CDR1 is SGHTA and CDR2 is FQGNSA. The CDR3 has 17 amino acids. In DNA form, the CDR3 reads TGTGCCAGCAGCTCCTACGGACAGGGATCGGTTAATGAAAAACTGTTTTTT. Its translation is CASSSYGQGSVNEKLFF.

The gene calls are TRBV21-1 and TRBJ2-3; TRBD2 is the table's D call and was not checked against the DNA. TRBV21-1 is a pseudogene segment. The CDR3 is 20 amino acids. The CDR3 is CASSRPAPRSIDRRTDTQYF. CDR3 in DNA: TGTGCCAGCTCGCGCCCGGCGCCCCGGAGTATCGACCGCCGCACAGATACGCAGTATTTT.